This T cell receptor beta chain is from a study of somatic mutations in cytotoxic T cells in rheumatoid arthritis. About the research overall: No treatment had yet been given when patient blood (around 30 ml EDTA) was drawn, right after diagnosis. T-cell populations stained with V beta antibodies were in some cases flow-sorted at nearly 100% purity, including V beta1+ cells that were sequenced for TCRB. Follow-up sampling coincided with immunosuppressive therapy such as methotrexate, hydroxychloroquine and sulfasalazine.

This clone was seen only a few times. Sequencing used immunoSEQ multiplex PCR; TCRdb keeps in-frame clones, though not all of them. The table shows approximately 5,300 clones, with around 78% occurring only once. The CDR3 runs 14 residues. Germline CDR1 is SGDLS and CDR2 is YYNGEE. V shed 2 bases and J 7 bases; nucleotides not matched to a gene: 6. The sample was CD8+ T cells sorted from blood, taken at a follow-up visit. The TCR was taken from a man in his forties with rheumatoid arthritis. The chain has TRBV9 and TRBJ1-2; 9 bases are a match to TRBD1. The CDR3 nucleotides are TGTGCCAGCAGCGTGGAATGGGACAGGGCTGGCTACACCTTC. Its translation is CASSVEWDRAGYTF.